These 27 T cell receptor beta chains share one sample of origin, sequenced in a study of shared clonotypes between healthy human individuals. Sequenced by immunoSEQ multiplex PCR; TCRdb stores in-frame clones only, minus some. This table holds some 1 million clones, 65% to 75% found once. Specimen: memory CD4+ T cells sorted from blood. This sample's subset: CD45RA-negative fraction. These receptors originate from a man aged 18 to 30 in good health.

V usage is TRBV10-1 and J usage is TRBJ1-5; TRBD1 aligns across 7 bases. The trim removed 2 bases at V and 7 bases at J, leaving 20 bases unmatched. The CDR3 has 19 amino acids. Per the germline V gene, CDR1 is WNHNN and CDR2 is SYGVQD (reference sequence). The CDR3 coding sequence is TGCGCCAGCAGTGAGAATTGGATAGGGGGCGAGTTTCGTTCCCAGCCCCAGCATTTT. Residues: CASSENWIGGEFRSQPQHF.

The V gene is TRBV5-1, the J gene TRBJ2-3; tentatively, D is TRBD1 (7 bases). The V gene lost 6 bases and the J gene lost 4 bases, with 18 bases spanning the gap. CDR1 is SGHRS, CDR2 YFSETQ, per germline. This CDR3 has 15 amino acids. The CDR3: CASTFRGDGPDTQYF. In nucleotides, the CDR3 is TGCGCCAGCACCTTCAGGGGGGATGGCCCAGATACGCAGTATTTT.

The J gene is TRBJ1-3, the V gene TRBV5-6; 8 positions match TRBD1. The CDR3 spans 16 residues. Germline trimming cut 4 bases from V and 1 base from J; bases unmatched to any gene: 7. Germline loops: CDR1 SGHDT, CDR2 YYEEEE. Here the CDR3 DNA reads TGTGCCAGCAGCCCCACCCAGGGGGCTTCTGGAAACACCATATATTTT. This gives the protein CASSPTQGASGNTIYF.

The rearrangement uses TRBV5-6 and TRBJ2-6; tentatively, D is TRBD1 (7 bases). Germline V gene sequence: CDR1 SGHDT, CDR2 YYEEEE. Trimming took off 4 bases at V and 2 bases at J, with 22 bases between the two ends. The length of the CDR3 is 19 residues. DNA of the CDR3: TGTGCCAGCAGCCTGCCGCTGACAGGGAGGCCGACTGGGGCCAACGTCCTGACTTTC. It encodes CASSLPLTGRPTGANVLTF. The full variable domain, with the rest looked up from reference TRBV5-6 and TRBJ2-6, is DAGVTQSPTHLIKTRGQQVTLRCSPKSGHDTVSWYQQALGQGPQFIFQYYEEEERQRGNFPDRFSGHQFPNYSSELNVNALLLGDSALYLCASSLPLTGRPTGANVLTFGAGSRLTVL.

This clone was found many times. The CDR3 here is CASSLALERSEAFF. CDR3 DNA sequence: TGTGCCAGCAGCTTGGCCTTGGAGAGGTCTGAAGCTTTCTTT. The chain uses TRBV5-4 and TRBJ1-1; D unclear. Germline CDR1 and CDR2: SGHNT and YYREEE (reference sequence). Trimming took 0 bases from V and 6 from J, leaving 12 bases between them. The CDR3 totals 14 residues.

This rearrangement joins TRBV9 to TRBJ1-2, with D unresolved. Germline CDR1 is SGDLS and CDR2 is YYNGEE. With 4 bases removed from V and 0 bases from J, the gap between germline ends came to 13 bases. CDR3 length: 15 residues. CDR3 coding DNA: TGTGCCAGCAGCCCTTCACAGCTCACTAACTATGGCTACACCTTC. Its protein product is CASSPSQLTNYGYTF.

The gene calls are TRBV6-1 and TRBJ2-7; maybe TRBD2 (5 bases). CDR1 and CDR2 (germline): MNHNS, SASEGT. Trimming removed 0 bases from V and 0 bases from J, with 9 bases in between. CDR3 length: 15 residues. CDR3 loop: CASSEARAGSYEQYF. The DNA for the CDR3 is TGTGCCAGCAGTGAAGCGCGGGCGGGCTCCTACGAGCAGTACTTC.

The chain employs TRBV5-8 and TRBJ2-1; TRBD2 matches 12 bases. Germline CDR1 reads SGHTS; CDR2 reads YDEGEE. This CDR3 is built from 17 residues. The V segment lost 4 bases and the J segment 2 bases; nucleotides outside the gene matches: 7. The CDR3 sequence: CASSPGLAGDTYNEQFF. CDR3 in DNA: TGTGCCAGCAGCCCGGGACTAGCGGGTGACACCTACAATGAGCAGTTCTTC.

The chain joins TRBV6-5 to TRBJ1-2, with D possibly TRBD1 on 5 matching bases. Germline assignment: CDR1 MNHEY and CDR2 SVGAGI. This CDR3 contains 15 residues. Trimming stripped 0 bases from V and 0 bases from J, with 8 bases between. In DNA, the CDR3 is TGTGCCAGCAGTTACTCGATGACAGCTAACTATGGCTACACCTTC. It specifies CASSYSMTANYGYTF.

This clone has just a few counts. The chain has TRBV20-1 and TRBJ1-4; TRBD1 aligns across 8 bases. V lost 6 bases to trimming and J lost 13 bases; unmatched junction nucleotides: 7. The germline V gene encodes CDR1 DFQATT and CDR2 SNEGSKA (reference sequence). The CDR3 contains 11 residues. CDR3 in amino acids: CSAQDRVGLFF. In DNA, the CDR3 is TGCAGTGCACAGGACAGGGTGGGACTGTTTTTT.

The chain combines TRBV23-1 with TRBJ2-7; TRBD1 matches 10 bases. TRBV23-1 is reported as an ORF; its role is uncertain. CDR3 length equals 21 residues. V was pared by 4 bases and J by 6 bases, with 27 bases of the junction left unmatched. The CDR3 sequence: CASSPNLEMFMVWGQGSEQYF. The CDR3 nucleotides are TGCGCCAGCAGTCCCAATTTAGAGATGTTTATGGTTTGGGGACAGGGGAGCGAGCAGTACTTC.

In nucleotides, the CDR3 is TGTGCCAGCAGCTTGGCGACTAGCGGCCGATTGGCGGGGGAGCTGTTTTTT. It yields the protein CASSLATSGRLAGELFF. The chain carries TRBV5-8 and TRBJ2-2, with 9 bases identical to TRBD2. CDR1 SGHTS and CDR2 YDEGEE come from the germline V gene. J gave up 8 bases and V 0 bases, and 11 bases lay outside the gene matches. The CDR3 extends over 17 amino acids.

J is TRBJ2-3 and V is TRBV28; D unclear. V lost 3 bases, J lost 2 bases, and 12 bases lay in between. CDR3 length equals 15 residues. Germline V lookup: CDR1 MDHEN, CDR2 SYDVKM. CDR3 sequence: CASSFATPATDTQYF. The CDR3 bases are TGTGCCAGCAGTTTCGCTACTCCTGCCACAGATACGCAGTATTTT.

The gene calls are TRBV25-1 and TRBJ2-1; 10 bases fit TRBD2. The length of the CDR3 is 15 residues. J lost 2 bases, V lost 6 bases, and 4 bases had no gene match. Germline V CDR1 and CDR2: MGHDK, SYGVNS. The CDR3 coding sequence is TGTGCCAGCAGCGCTAGCGGGGGACCCTACAATGAGCAGTTCTTC. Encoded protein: CASSASGGPYNEQFF.

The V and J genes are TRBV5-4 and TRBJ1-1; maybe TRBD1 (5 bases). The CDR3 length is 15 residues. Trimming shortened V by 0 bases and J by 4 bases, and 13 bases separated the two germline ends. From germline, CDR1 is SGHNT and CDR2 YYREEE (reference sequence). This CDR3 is CASSLEDRGSTEAFF. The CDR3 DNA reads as TGTGCCAGCAGCTTGGAAGACAGAGGTTCCACTGAAGCTTTCTTT.

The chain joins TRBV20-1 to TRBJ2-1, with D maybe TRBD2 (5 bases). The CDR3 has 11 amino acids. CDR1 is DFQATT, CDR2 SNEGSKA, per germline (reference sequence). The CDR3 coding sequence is TGCAGCACCGGGAACAACAATGAGCAGTTCTTC. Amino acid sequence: CSTGNNNEQFF.

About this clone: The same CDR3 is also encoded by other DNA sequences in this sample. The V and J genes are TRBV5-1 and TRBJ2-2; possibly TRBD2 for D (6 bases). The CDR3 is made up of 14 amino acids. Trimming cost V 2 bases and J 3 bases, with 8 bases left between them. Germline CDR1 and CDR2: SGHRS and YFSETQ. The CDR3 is CASSFSGDTGELFF. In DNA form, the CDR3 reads TGCGCCAGCAGCTTTTCGGGGGACACCGGGGAGCTGTTTTTT.

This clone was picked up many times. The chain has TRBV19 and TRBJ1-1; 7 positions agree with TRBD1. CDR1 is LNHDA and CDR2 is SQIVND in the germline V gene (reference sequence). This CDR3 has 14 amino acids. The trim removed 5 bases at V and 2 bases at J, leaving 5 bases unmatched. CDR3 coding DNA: TGTGCCAGTAGTCCCAGGGGGACCAACACTGAAGCTTTCTTT. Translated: CASSPRGTNTEAFF.

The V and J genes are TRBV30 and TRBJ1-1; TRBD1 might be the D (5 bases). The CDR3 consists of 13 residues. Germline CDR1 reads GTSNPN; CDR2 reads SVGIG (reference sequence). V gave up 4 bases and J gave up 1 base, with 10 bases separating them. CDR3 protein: CAWTQGANTEAFF. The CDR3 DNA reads TGTGCCTGGACCCAAGGGGCGAACACTGAAGCTTTCTTT. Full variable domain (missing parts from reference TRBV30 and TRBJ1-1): SQTIHQWPATLVQPVGSPLSLECTVEGTSNPNLYWYRQAAGRGLQLLFYSVGIGQISSEVPQNLSASRPQDRQFILSSKKLLLSDSGFYLCAWTQGANTEAFFGQGTRLTVV.

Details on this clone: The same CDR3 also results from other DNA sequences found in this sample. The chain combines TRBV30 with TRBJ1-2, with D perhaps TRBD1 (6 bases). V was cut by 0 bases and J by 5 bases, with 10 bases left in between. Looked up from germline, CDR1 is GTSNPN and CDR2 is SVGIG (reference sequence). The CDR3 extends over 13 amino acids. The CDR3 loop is CAWSVGGAYGYTF. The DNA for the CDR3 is TGTGCCTGGAGTGTAGGGGGGGCGTATGGCTACACCTTC.

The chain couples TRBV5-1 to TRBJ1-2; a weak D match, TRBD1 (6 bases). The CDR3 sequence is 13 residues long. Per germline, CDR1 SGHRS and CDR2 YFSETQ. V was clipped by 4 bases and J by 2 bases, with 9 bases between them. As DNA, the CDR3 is TGCGCCAGCAGCACCGGACAGAACTATGGCTACACCTTC. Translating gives CASSTGQNYGYTF.

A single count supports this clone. The CDR3 bases are TGCGCCAGCAGCTTGAGTATGGTCGGCACTGAAGCTTTCTTT. The encoded protein is CASSLSMVGTEAFF. This chain connects TRBV5-1 to TRBJ1-1; no clear D. Germline CDR1 is SGHRS and CDR2 is YFSETQ. V lost 1 base and J lost 4, with 11 bases in between. The CDR3 totals 14 residues.

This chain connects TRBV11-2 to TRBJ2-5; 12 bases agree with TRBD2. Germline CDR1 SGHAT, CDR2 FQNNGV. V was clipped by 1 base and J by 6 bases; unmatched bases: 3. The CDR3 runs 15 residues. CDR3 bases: TGTGCCAGCAGCTTAGGTCTAGCGGGGGGGAAGACCCAGTACTTC. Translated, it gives CASSLGLAGGKTQYF.

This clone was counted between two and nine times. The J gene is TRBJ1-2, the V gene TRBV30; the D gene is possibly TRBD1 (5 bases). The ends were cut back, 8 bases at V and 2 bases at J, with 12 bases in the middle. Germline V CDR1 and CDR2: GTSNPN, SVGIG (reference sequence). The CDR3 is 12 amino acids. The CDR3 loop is CARRRQNYGYTF. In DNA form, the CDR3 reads TGTGCCCGCCGAAGACAGAACTATGGCTACACCTTC.

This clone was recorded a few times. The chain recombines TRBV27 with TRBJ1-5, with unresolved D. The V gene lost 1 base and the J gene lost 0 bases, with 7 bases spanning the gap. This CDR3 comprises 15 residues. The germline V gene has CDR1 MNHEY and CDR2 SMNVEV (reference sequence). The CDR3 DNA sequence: TGTGCCAGCAGTTTATGGGGAAATAGCAATCAGCCCCAGCATTTT. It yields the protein CASSLWGNSNQPQHF.

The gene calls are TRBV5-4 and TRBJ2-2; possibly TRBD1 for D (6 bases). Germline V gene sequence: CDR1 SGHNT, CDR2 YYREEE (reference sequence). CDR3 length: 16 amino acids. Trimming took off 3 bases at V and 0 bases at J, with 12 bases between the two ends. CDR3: CASSSPGQSNTGELFF. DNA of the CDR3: TGTGCCAGCAGCTCACCGGGACAATCGAACACCGGGGAGCTGTTTTTT.

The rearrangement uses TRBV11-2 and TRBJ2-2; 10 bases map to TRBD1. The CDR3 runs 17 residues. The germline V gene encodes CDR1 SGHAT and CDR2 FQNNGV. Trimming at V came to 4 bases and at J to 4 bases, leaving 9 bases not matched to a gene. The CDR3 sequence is CASSSLGQGVGTGELFF. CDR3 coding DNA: TGTGCCAGCAGCTCGTTAGGACAGGGGGTGGGCACCGGGGAGCTGTTTTTT.